These 5 T cell receptor beta chains were all obtained from the same sample, sequenced in a study of beta chain features in type 1 diabetes. The entirety of the isolated RNA underwent reverse transcription, so expressed TCRB transcripts were sequenced. Assay used: immunoSEQ multiplex PCR; TCRdb lists only in-frame clones, some missing. The repertoire includes roughly 140,000 clones, 8.1% of them detected once, and 0.65% sits in the top ten. The sample consisted of central memory CD4+ T cells from blood. The receptors were gathered from a man younger than 30 in good health.

The chain has TRBV6-5 and TRBJ2-5; TRBD2 matches at 8 bases. This CDR3 has 16 amino acids. Germline values: CDR1 MNHEY, CDR2 SVGAGI. The J segment lost 5 bases and the V segment lost 0 bases, leaving 8 bases of the junction unmatched. CDR3: CASSYSRPGLGETQYF. As DNA, the CDR3 is TGTGCCAGCAGTTACTCGAGACCGGGACTAGGGGAGACCCAGTACTTC.

The V and J genes are TRBV7-2 and TRBJ1-1, with unresolved D. The germline gives CDR1 SGHTA, CDR2 FQGNSA. This CDR3 comprises 13 residues. V was pared by 3 bases and J by 1 base, with 6 bases between. This CDR3 reads CASSFGPNTEAFF. For the CDR3, the DNA is TGTGCCAGCAGCTTTGGGCCGAACACTGAAGCTTTCTTT.

This clone has just a few counts. This chain joins TRBV5-1 and TRBJ2-7; weak D call: TRBD2 (5 bases). This CDR3 has 13 residues. The V gene's germline CDR1 is SGHRS and CDR2 YFSETQ. V lost 2 bases and J lost 5, with 11 bases in between. CDR3 DNA: TGCGCCAGCAGCTTCGGGATAATCGACGAGCAGTACTTC. This encodes CASSFGIIDEQYF.

This clone has just a few counts. V and J are TRBV25-1 and TRBJ1-1, with D possibly matching TRBD1 (5 bases). Germline CDR1 is MGHDK and CDR2 is SYGVNS. Trimming pared 8 bases from V and 5 bases from J, leaving 24 bases between. This CDR3 comprises 16 residues. CDR3 DNA: TGTGCCAGCTCTGGGGCAGGGTGGCCTGACCGAACTGAAGCTTTCTTT. It yields the protein CASSGAGWPDRTEAFF.

The chain couples TRBV29-1 to TRBJ2-7; 7 bases are a match to TRBD2. Looked up from germline, CDR1 is SQVTM and CDR2 is ANQGSEA. V lost 4 bases and J lost 7; bases outside the gene matches: 16. There are 15 residues in the CDR3. The CDR3 sequence is CSVGGGQGSMGEQYF. In nucleotides, the CDR3 is TGCAGCGTTGGGGGGGGTCAGGGATCGATGGGGGAGCAGTACTTC.